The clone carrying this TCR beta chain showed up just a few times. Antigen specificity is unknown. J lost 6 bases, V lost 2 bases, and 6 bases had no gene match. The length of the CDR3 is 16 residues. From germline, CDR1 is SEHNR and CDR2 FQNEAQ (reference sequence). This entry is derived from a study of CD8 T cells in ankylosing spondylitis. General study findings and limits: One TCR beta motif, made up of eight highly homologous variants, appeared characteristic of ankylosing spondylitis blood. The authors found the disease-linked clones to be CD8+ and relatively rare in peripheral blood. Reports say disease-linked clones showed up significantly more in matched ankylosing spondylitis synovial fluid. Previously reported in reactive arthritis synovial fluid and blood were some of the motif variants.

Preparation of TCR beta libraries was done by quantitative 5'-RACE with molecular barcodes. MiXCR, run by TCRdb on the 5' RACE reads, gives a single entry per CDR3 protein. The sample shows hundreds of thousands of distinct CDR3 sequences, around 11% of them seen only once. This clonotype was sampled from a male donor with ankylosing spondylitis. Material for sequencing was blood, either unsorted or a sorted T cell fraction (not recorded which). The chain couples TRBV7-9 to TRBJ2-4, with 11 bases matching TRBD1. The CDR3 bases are TGTGCCAGCAGCTTAACCGGACAGGGGGCAAGAAACATTCAGTACTTC. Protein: CASSLTGQGARNIQYF. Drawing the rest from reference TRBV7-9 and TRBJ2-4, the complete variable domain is DTGVSQNPRHKITKRGQNVTFRCDPISEHNRLYWYRQTLGQGPEFLTYFQNEAQLEKSRLLSDRFSAERPKGSFSTLEIQRTEQGDSAMYLCASSLTGQGARNIQYFGAGTRLSVL.